This passage covers 23 T cell receptor beta chains from one sample sequenced in a study of cytomegalovirus exposure and HLA in healthy donors. The study ran its PCR with 60 Vbeta and 13 Jbeta primers. Method: immunoSEQ multiplex PCR; TCRdb's copy keeps in-frame clones and lacks some. The table has fewer than 250,000 clones, 76% seen once. What was sequenced was PBMCs. These receptors were obtained from a man aged 18 to 30 in good health and CMV-seronegative.

This clone occurred a few times. The V and J genes are TRBV10-2 and TRBJ1-1; no definite D call. The CDR3 is 13 residues long. Germline V gene lookup returns CDR1 WSHSY and CDR2 SAAADI. With 2 bases removed from V and 4 bases from J, the gap between germline ends came to 8 bases. CDR3 DNA sequence: TGCGCCAGCAGTGAGAACCGAGTCACTGAAGCTTTCTTT. Its translation is CASSENRVTEAFF.

The sample holds a few counts of this clone. The rearrangement joins TRBV27 to TRBJ1-2; no clear D. V was clipped by 3 bases and J by 4 bases, with 15 bases between them. Germline loops: CDR1 MNHEY, CDR2 SMNVEV (reference sequence). The CDR3 is 15 residues long. CDR3 loop: CASSLDPMGVYGYTF. CDR3 nucleotide sequence: TGTGCCAGCAGTTTGGATCCCATGGGAGTCTATGGCTACACCTTC.

This chain joins TRBV7-8 and TRBJ1-5; TRBD1 matches at 8 bases. CDR1 is SGHVS and CDR2 is FQNEAQ in the germline V gene. CDR3 length: 14 amino acids. V was pared by 5 bases and J by 4 bases, with 4 bases of the junction left unmatched. CDR3 bases: TGTGCCAGCAGCCTTGACAGGGGAAATCAGCCCCAGCATTTT. Its protein product is CASSLDRGNQPQHF.

In this sample, this clone turned up once. The chain joins TRBV6-4 to TRBJ2-3; D not certain. This CDR3 has 13 amino acids. Per germline, CDR1 MRHNA and CDR2 SNTAGT. Trimming took 3 bases from V and 1 from J, leaving 5 bases between them. The CDR3 nucleotides read TGTGCCAGCAGTGAGTCAGGCACAGATACGCAGTATTTT. It codes for CASSESGTDTQYF.

The gene calls are TRBV10-3 and TRBJ2-1, with D perhaps TRBD2 (6 bases). The CDR3 covers 14 residues. Trimming shortened V by 6 bases and J by 6 bases, and 15 bases separated the two germline ends. Per germline, CDR1 ENHRY and CDR2 SYGVKD. The CDR3 loop is CAIRDYSEGNEQFF. The CDR3 DNA sequence: TGTGCCATCAGGGACTATAGCGAGGGCAATGAGCAGTTCTTC.

This CDR3 is CASSSGQGANEQFF. The CDR3 DNA reads as TGCGCCAGCAGCTCGGGACAGGGGGCGAATGAGCAGTTCTTC. The chain couples TRBV5-1 to TRBJ2-1; 12 bases fit TRBD1. Germline V lookup: CDR1 SGHRS, CDR2 YFSETQ. The CDR3 covers 14 residues. V was clipped by 3 bases and J by 7 bases; unmatched bases: 2.

As DNA, the CDR3 is TGTGCCAGCAGTCCATTACCGGGACTAGGCACCTACGAGCAGTACTTC. Translated, it gives CASSPLPGLGTYEQYF. The V and J genes are TRBV27 and TRBJ2-7, with 8 bases matching TRBD2. Germline CDR1 is MNHEY and CDR2 is SMNVEV (reference sequence). The V and J ends lost 5 bases and 2 bases, in that order; junction bases with no gene match: 11. The CDR3 sequence is 16 residues long.

The chain combines TRBV7-8 with TRBJ2-7, with 10 bases identical to TRBD2. The CDR3 extends over 16 amino acids. V shed 7 bases, J shed 0 bases, and the junction held 9 bases outside the gene matches. Germline V gene lookup returns CDR1 SGHVS and CDR2 FQNEAQ. CDR3 nucleotide sequence: TGTGCCAGCAACTCTCCAGGGACTAGCGCCTCCTACGAGCAGTACTTC. Its translation is CASNSPGTSASYEQYF.

On this clone itself: The sample carries other DNA sequences with the same CDR3. The CDR3 DNA reads as TGTGCCAGCTCACCAGGACAGATTATGAACACTGAAGCTTTCTTT. Translation: CASSPGQIMNTEAFF. This chain joins TRBV18 and TRBJ1-1, with D tentatively TRBD1 (6 bases). The germline gives CDR1 KGHSH, CDR2 LQKENI. CDR3 length: 15 amino acids. The ends were cut back, 2 bases at V and 0 bases at J, with 10 bases in the middle.

The chain carries TRBV6-1 and TRBJ2-3, with D possibly being TRBD2 (6 bases). V lost 6 bases to trimming and J lost 12 bases, with 13 bases between them. Germline CDR1 MNHNS, CDR2 SASEGT. This CDR3 contains 11 residues. The CDR3 bases are TGTGCCAGCAGAAGTTGGGAGGTCCAGTATTTT. Translating gives CASRSWEVQYF.

This clone was found a few times. This rearrangement joins TRBV5-6 to TRBJ2-5; the match to TRBD2 covers 9 bases. Trimming took 1 base from V and 0 from J; bases not matched to a gene: 4. The CDR3 runs to 16 residues. Germline V CDR1 and CDR2: SGHDT, YYEEEE. The CDR3 region is CASSLLTSGYQETQYF. CDR3 bases: TGTGCCAGCAGCTTGTTGACTAGCGGATACCAAGAGACCCAGTACTTC.

The chain uses TRBV27 and TRBJ2-1, with TRBD2 identical over 8 bases. CDR1 MNHEY and CDR2 SMNVEV come from the germline V gene (reference sequence). The CDR3 is made up of 15 amino acids. The J segment lost 3 bases and the V segment lost 11 bases, leaving 12 bases of the junction unmatched. The CDR3 DNA follows: TGTGCCGTTGGAAGTAGCGGGATTAACTACAATGAGCAGTTCTTC. Its translation: CAVGSSGINYNEQFF.

This chain joins TRBV5-8 and TRBJ2-7; D perhaps matches TRBD1 (6 bases). The CDR3 runs 13 residues. V was trimmed by 8 bases and J by 1 base, leaving 13 bases between them. Germline V lookup: CDR1 SGHTS, CDR2 YDEGEE. This CDR3 is CASLKDSSYEQYF. The DNA of the CDR3 is TGTGCCAGTTTGAAGGACAGTTCCTACGAGCAGTACTTC. Filled out from reference TRBV5-8 and TRBJ2-7, the complete variable domain reads EAGVTQSPTHLIKTRGQQATLRCSPISGHTSVYWYQQALGLGLQFLLWYDEGEERNRGNFPPRFSGRQFPNYSSELNVNALELEDSALYLCASLKDSSYEQYFGPGTRLTVT.

This clone was seen only once. V usage is TRBV2 and J usage is TRBJ1-1; tentative D call: TRBD1 (6 bases). Germline V gene sequence: CDR1 SNHLY, CDR2 FYNNEI. V was pared by 10 bases and J by 0 bases, with 15 bases between. The CDR3 is 14 amino acids. The CDR3 is CATMRQGLNTEAFF. For the CDR3, the DNA is TGTGCCACAATGCGGCAGGGGCTGAACACTGAAGCTTTCTTT.

The CDR3 sequence: CASLPLTRNEQFF. The CDR3 nucleotides read TGCGCCAGCCTGCCCCTAACTAGGAATGAGCAGTTCTTC. The gene calls are TRBV10-2 and TRBJ2-1, with D tentatively TRBD2 (5 bases). This CDR3 contains 13 residues. Trimming removed 8 bases at V and 7 bases at J, with 15 bases between. The germline V gene encodes CDR1 WSHSY and CDR2 SAAADI.

This clone was found once. J is TRBJ2-1 and V is TRBV7-8; a weak D match, TRBD2 (6 bases). The CDR3 spans 16 residues. Germline CDR1 reads SGHVS; CDR2 reads FQNEAQ. Trimming took 5 bases from V and 6 from J, leaving 20 bases between them. DNA for the CDR3: TGTGCCAGCAGCCTCCGGGGGAGGACCCCAGGCAATGAGCAGTTCTTC. Protein product: CASSLRGRTPGNEQFF.

The chain has TRBV29-1 and TRBJ2-7; 7 nucleotides agree with TRBD2. The germline V gene encodes CDR1 SQVTM and CDR2 ANQGSEA. V gave up 5 bases and J gave up 4 bases; unmatched junction bases: 14. CDR3 length equals 15 residues. CDR3 in DNA: TGCAGCGTTCTCAAGCTCCGGACTAGGAAATACGAGCAGTACTTC. Translation gives CSVLKLRTRKYEQYF.

V is TRBV28 and J is TRBJ1-1, with unresolved D. V lost 9 bases and J lost 7, with 24 bases in between. From germline, CDR1 is MDHEN and CDR2 SYDVKM. The CDR3 length is 15 residues. The CDR3 region has the DNA TGTGCCAGTAGGGCGGGTTCCGACTACTGGGGTGAAGCTTTCTTT. Translation: CASRAGSDYWGEAFF.

A remark on this clone: Other DNA sequences from this sample encode an identical CDR3 as well. The rearrangement links TRBV5-1 to TRBJ1-1; no reliable D call. Germline V gives CDR1 SGHRS, CDR2 YFSETQ. The ends were cut back, 4 bases at V and 2 bases at J, with 9 bases in the middle. The CDR3 consists of 13 residues. This chain's CDR3 is CASSPGINTEAFF. The CDR3, as DNA: TGCGCCAGCAGCCCCGGGATTAACACTGAAGCTTTCTTT.

The CDR3 reads CASSLGTGLDGYTF. The CDR3 nucleotides are TGTGCCAGCAGTTTAGGGACAGGGCTGGATGGCTACACCTTC. This rearrangement joins TRBV28 to TRBJ1-2, with TRBD1 matching 9 bases. The ends lost 2 bases at V and 6 bases at J; junction bases unmatched: 4. CDR3 length: 14 residues. Per germline, CDR1 MDHEN and CDR2 SYDVKM.

CDR3: CASSPTGGRAEAFF. In DNA form, the CDR3 reads TGTGCCAGCAGCCCCACAGGGGGCCGGGCTGAAGCTTTCTTT. The chain combines TRBV6-5 with TRBJ1-1; 9 bases agree with TRBD1. V dropped 6 bases and J dropped 6; count of bases not matched to a gene: 8. Germline V gene sequence: CDR1 MNHEY, CDR2 SVGAGI. CDR3 length: 14 residues.

The chain employs TRBV5-4 and TRBJ1-3, with D perhaps matching TRBD1 (5 bases). This CDR3 region has 15 residues. V lost 4 bases and J lost 0, with 11 bases in between. Germline-derived CDR1 and CDR2 are SGHNT and YYREEE (reference sequence). The CDR3 sequence is CASSDDSFSGNTIYF. CDR3 sequence (DNA): TGTGCCAGCAGCGACGACAGCTTCTCTGGAAACACCATATATTTT.

J is TRBJ2-2 and V is TRBV19; D is ambiguous. The CDR3 has 13 residues. Trimming cost V 4 bases and J 7 bases, with 10 bases left between them. CDR1 LNHDA and CDR2 SQIVND come from the germline V gene (reference sequence). CDR3 nucleotide sequence: TGTGCCAGTAGTACTTCGGTTGGCGGGGAGCTGTTTTTT. Translating gives CASSTSVGGELFF.